Reported below is one TCR beta chain. This record belongs to a study of T cells after yellow fever vaccination. TCRdb used MiXCR to reprocess the 5' RACE reads, holding one entry per CDR3 protein. The data contain fewer than 350,000 distinct CDR3 sequences, 3.5% to 4.5% of them singletons. The CDR3 loop spans 14 amino acids. V gave up 7 bases and J gave up 3 bases; unmatched junction bases: 6. Germline values: CDR1 MDHEN, CDR2 SYDVKM. The sequenced sample was PBMCs, obtained 15 days after the yellow fever booster vaccination. This clonotype originated in a man in his late teens or twenties who received the YFV17D yellow fever vaccine. The chain has TRBV28 and TRBJ1-5, with 7 bases that match TRBD1. In nucleotides, the CDR3 is TGTGCCAGCACCCCAGGGGGGGTCAATCAGCCCCAGCATTTT. Amino acids: CASTPGGVNQPQHF.